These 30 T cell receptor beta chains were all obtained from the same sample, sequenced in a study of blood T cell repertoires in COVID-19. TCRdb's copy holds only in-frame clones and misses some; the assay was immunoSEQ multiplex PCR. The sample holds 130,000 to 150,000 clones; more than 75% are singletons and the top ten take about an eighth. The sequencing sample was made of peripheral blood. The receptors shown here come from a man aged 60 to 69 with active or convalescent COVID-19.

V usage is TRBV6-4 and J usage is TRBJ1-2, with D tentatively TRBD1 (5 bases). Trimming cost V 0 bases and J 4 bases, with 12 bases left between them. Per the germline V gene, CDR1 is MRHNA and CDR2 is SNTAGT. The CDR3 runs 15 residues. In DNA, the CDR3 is TGTGCCAGCAGTGACTCGGGGCGAGCCCTCTATGGCTACACCTTC. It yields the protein CASSDSGRALYGYTF.

CDR3 DNA: TGTGCCATCAGTGAGTCCCGGGGAAATCAGCCCCAGCATTTT. As protein: CAISESRGNQPQHF. J is TRBJ1-5 and V is TRBV10-3, with D unclear. The germline CDR1 and CDR2 sequences are ENHRY and SYGVKD. Trimming removed 0 bases at V and 4 bases at J, with 7 bases between. The CDR3 length is 14 residues.

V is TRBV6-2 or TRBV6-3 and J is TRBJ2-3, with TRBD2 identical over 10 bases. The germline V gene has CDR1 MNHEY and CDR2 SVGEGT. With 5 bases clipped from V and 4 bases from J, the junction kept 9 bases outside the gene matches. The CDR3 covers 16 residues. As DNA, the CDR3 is TGTGCCAGCAGTGACCCCAGCGGGAGGGCTGCAGATACGCAGTATTTT. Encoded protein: CASSDPSGRAADTQYF.

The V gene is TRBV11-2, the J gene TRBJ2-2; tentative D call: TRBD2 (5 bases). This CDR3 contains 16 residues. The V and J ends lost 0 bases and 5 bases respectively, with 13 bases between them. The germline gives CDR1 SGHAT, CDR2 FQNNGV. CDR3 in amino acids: CASSLDWAGFTGELFF. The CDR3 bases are TGTGCCAGCAGCTTAGATTGGGCGGGCTTTACCGGGGAGCTGTTTTTT.

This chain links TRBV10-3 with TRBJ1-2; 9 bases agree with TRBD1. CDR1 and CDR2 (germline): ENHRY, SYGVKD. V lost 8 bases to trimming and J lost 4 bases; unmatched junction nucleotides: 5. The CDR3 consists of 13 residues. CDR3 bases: TGTGCCATCCGACAGGGGGGTCCCTATGGCTACACCTTC. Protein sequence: CAIRQGGPYGYTF.

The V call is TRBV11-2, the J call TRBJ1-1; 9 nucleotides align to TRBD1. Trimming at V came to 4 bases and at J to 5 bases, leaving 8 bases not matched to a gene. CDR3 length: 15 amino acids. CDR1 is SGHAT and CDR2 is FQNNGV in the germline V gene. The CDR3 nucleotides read TGTGCCAGCAGCTCCGGACAGGGGTCGATAACTGAAGCTTTCTTT. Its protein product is CASSSGQGSITEAFF.

The CDR3 is CASSQARGTGEQFF. The CDR3 nucleotides are TGCGCCAGCAGCCAAGCTAGGGGAACTGGTGAGCAGTTCTTC. J is TRBJ2-1 and V is TRBV4-1, with a possible D match to TRBD1 (5 bases). This CDR3 has 14 residues. Deletions cut 1 base from V and 9 bases from J, with 13 bases between. Germline V gene lookup returns CDR1 MGHRA and CDR2 YSYEKL.

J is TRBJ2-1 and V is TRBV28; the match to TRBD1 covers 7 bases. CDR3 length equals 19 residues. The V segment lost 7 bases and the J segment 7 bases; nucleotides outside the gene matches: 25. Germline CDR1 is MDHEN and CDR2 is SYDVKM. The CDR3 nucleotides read TGTGCCAGCACCCTACTGACCCTTCGCAGACAGGGAAGGAGGAATGAGCAGTTCTTC. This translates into CASTLLTLRRQGRRNEQFF. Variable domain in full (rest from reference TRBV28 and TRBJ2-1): DVKVTQSSRYLVKRTGEKVFLECVQDMDHENMFWYRQDPGLGLRLIYFSYDVKMKEKGDIPEGYSVSREKKERFSLILESASTNQTSMYLCASTLLTLRRQGRRNEQFFGPGTRLTVL.

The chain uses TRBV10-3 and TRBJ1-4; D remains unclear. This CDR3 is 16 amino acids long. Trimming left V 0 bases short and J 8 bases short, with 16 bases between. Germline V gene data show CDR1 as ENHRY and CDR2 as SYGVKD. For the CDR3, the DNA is TGTGCCATCAGTGAGTCGAGTAGCGCAGGAACCGAAAAACTGTTTTTT. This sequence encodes CAISESSSAGTEKLFF.

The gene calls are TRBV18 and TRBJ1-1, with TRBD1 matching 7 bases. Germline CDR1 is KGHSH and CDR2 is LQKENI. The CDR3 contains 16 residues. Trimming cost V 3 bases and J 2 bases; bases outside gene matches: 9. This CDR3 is CASSPRPRGTNTEAFF. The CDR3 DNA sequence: TGTGCCAGCTCACCTAGACCCAGGGGGACTAACACTGAAGCTTTCTTT.

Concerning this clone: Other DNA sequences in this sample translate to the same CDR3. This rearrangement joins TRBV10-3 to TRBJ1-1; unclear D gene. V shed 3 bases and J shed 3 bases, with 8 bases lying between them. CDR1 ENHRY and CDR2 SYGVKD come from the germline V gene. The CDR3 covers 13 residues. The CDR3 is CAISDLGDTEAFF. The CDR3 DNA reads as TGTGCCATCAGTGACCTGGGAGACACTGAAGCTTTCTTT.

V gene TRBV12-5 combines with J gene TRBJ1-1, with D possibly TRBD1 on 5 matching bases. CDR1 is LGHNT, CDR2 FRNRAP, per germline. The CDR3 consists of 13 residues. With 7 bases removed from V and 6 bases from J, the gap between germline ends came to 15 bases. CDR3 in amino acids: CASALGGASEAFF. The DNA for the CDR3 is TGTGCTAGTGCCTTGGGAGGGGCCTCTGAAGCTTTCTTT.

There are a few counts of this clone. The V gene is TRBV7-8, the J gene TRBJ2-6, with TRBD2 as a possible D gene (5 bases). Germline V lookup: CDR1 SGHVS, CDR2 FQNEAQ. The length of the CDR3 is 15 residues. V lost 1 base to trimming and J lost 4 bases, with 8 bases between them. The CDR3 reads CASSLGGAGANVLTF. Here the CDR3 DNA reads TGTGCCAGCAGCTTAGGGGGAGCAGGGGCCAACGTCCTGACTTTC.

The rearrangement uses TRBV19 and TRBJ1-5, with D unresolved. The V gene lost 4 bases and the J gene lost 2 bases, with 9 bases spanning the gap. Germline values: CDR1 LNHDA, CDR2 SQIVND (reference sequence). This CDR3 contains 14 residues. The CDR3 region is CASSKRQGNQPQHF. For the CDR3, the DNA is TGTGCCAGTAGTAAACGCCAGGGCAATCAGCCCCAGCATTTT. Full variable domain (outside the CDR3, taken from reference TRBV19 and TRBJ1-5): DGGITQSPKYLFRKEGQNVTLSCEQNLNHDAMYWYRQDPGQGLRLIYYSQIVNDFQKGDIAEGYSVSREKKESFPLTVTSAQKNPTAFYLCASSKRQGNQPQHFGDGTRLSIL.

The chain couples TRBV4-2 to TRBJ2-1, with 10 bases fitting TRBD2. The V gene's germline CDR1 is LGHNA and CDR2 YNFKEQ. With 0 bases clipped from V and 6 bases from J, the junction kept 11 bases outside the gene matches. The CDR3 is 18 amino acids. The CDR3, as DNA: TGTGCCAGCAGCCAAGATTCGGGGATAGCGGGAGGTCGCAATGAGCAGTTCTTC. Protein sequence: CASSQDSGIAGGRNEQFF.

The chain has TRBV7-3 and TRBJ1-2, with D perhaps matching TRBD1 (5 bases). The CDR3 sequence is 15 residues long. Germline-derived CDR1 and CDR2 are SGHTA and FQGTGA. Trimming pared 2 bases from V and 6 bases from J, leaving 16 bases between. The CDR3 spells CASSLSGRPSDGYTF. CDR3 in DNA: TGTGCCAGCAGCTTATCAGGGCGCCCTAGTGATGGCTACACCTTC.

CDR3 nucleotide sequence: TGTGCTAGTGGTTCCTCTCGGGAAGAGCAGTACTTC. Amino acids: CASGSSREEQYF. This chain links TRBV12-5 with TRBJ2-7, with D perhaps TRBD2 (5 bases). Trimming pared 4 bases from V and 7 bases from J, leaving 11 bases between. CDR1 is LGHNT, CDR2 FRNRAP, per germline. There are 12 residues in the CDR3.

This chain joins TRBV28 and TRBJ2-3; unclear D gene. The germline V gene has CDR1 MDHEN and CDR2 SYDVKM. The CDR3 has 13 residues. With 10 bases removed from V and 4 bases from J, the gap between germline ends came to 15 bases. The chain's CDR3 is CATAGRFADTQYF. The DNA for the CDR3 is TGTGCCACGGCCGGCAGGTTCGCAGATACGCAGTATTTT.

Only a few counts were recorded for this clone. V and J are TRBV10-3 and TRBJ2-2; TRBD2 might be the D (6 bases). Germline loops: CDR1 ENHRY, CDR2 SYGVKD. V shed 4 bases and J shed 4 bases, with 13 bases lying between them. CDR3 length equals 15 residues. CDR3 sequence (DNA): TGTGCCATCAGTGGGAGGGGTCCGCCCACCGGGGAGCTGTTTTTT. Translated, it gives CAISGRGPPTGELFF.

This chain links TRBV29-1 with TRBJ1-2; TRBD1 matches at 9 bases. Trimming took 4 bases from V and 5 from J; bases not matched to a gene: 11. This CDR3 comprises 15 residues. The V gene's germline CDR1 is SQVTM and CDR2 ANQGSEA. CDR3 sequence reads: CSVGQWDRALYGYTF. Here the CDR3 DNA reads TGCAGCGTTGGGCAATGGGACAGGGCGTTATATGGCTACACCTTC.

The CDR3 DNA is TGTGCTAGTGCCCTGACAGGGGGCGCAGAGACCCAGTACTTC. Encoded protein: CASALTGGAETQYF. V and J are TRBV12-5 and TRBJ2-5; TRBD1 matches 10 bases. CDR3 size: 14 residues. V lost 7 bases, J lost 4 bases, and 6 bases stayed unmatched. The germline V gene encodes CDR1 LGHNT and CDR2 FRNRAP.

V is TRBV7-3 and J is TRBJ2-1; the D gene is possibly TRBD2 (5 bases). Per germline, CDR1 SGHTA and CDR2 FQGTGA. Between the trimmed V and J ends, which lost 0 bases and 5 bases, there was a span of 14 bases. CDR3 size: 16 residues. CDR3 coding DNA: TGTGCCAGCAGCTTAACGTTAGGAGGTGGTAACAATGAGCAGTTCTTC. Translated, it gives CASSLTLGGGNNEQFF.

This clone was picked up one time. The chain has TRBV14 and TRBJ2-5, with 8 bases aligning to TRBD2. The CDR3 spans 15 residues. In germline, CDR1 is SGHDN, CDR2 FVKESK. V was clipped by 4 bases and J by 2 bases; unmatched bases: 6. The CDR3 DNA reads TGTGCCAGCAGCCTAAGACTAGCGCCACAAGAGACCCAGTACTTC. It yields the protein CASSLRLAPQETQYF.

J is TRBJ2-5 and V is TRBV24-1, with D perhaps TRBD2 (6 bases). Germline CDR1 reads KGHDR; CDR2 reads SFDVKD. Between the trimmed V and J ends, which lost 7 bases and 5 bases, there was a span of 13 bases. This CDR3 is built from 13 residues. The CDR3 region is CATRPSSVETQYF. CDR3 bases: TGTGCCACCAGACCTTCTAGCGTTGAGACCCAGTACTTC.

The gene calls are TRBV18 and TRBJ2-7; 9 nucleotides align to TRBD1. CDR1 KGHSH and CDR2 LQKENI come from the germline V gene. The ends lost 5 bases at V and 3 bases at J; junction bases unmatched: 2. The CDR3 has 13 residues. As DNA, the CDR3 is TGTGCCAGCTCAGACAGGGGGATCTACGAGCAGTACTTC. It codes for CASSDRGIYEQYF.

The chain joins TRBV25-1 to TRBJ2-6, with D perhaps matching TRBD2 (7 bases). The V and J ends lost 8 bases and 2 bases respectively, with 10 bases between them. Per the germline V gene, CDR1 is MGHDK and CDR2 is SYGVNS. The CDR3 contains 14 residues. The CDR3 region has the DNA TGTGCCAGCCGCGGGGGCCCTGGGGCCAACGTCCTGACTTTC. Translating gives CASRGGPGANVLTF. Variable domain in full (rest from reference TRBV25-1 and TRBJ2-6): EADIYQTPRYLVIGTGKKITLECSQTMGHDKMYWYQQDPGMELHLIHYSYGVNSTEKGDLSSESTVSRIRTEHFPLTLESARPSHTSQYLCASRGGPGANVLTFGAGSRLTVL.

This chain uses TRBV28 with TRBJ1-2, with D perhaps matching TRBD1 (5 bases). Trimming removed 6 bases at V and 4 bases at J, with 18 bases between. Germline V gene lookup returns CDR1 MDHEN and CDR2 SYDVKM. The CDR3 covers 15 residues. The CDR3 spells CASSPPRTPPYGYTF. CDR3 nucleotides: TGTGCCAGCAGCCCCCCCCGGACACCCCCCTATGGCTACACCTTC.

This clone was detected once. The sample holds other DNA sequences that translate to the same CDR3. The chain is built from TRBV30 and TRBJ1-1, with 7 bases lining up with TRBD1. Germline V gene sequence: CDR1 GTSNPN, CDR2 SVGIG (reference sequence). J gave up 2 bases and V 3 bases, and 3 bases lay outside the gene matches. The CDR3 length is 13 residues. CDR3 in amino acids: CAWRGTVNTEAFF. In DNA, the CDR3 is TGTGCCTGGAGGGGGACAGTTAACACTGAAGCTTTCTTT.

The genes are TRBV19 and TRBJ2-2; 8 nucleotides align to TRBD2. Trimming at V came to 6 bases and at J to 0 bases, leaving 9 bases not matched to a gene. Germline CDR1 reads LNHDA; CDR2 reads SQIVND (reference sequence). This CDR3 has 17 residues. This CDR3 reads CASSLSRGRPNTGELFF. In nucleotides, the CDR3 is TGTGCCAGTAGCCTCTCCCGCGGGAGGCCGAACACCGGGGAGCTGTTTTTT.

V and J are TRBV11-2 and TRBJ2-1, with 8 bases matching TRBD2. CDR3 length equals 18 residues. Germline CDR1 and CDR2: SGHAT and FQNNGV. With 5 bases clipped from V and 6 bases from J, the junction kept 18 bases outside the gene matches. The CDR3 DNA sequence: TGTGCCAGCAGCCCCTCCCCCTCTCTAGCGGGCAGCGTCAATGAGCAGTTCTTC. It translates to CASSPSPSLAGSVNEQFF.